The clone carrying this T cell receptor beta chain was recorded many times. Its antigen is as yet unknown. These data originate in a study of T-cell memory formation after mild COVID-19. Study context: Largely, the TCR clusters proved donor specific. Broader study findings: Most CD4+ clones that shrank were in CM and EM, while CD8+ ones turned up in EMRA. A second wave of clones peaked on day 37, and their SARS-CoV-2 specificity went unconfirmed.

Using its own MiXCR run on the 5' RACE reads, TCRdb lists one record per CDR3 protein. The sample has some 130,000 distinct CDR3 sequences, over 15% seen once. V lost 5 bases and J lost 2, with 14 bases in between. The CDR3 totals 15 residues. The material sequenced was PBMCs or a T cell subset sorted from them (not recorded which). The chain couples TRBV12-3 or TRBV12-4 to TRBJ2-3; D perhaps matches TRBD1 (5 bases). This sequence was found in a man younger than 35 who had mild COVID-19 (a few samples of this study predate the infection). Cell type and time point are not known. The DNA for the CDR3 is TGTGCCAGCAGTCGCACTTCAGGGCCCACAGATACGCAGTATTTT. It yields the protein CASSRTSGPTDTQYF.